These 19 T cell receptor beta chains were all obtained from the same sample, sequenced in a study of T cell repertoires in cytomegalovirus infection. These TCRs are of unknown antigen specificity. A single record per CDR3 protein comes from TCRdb applying MiXCR to the reads. This sample carries approximately 100,000 distinct CDR3 sequences, around 28% of them seen once, and the ten largest clones take about 81%. Sequencing used CD8+ T cells from cultured PBMCs, obtained from culture after CMV antigen stimulation. The receptor set was obtained from a human donor in good health (CMV status not recorded). Some clones in this sample may be carry-over from other donors' samples.

There are a few counts of this clonotype. The chain links TRBV7-9 to TRBJ2-6, with D possibly matching TRBD1 (5 bases). The CDR3 loop spans 16 amino acids. Germline V gene data show CDR1 as SEHNR and CDR2 as FQNEAQ (reference sequence). V lost 2 bases and J 0 bases, leaving 8 bases between the germline ends. As DNA, the CDR3 is TGTGCCAGCAGCTTACCGACAGTCTCTGGGGCCAACGTCCTGACTTTC. Its translation is CASSLPTVSGANVLTF.

The V and J genes are TRBV12-3 or TRBV12-4 and TRBJ2-7, with D perhaps TRBD2 (6 bases). The CDR3 consists of 14 residues. V lost 9 bases to trimming and J lost 4 bases, with 19 bases between them. The CDR3, as DNA: TGTGCCAGTGGGGACGGCGGACTAAAGTACGAGCAGTACTTC. Protein: CASGDGGLKYEQYF.

The V call is TRBV7-6, the J call TRBJ2-7; no reliable D call. CDR1 and CDR2 (germline): SGHVS, FNYEAQ. This CDR3 spans 13 amino acids. Trimming took off 2 bases at V and 2 bases at J, with 7 bases between the two ends. The CDR3 protein is CASSLRLPYEQYF. The CDR3 DNA reads as TGTGCCAGCAGCTTAAGGCTACCCTACGAGCAGTACTTC.

This clonotype has more than one count but fewer than ten. The rearrangement joins TRBV6-1 to TRBJ1-5; 10 bases align to TRBD1. This CDR3 region has 18 residues. The V and J ends lost 5 bases and 2 bases, in that order; junction bases with no gene match: 12. CDR1 and CDR2 from the germline V gene are MNHNS and SASEGT. CDR3 sequence reads: CASSPEGTGVRGNQPQHF. The CDR3 DNA reads TGTGCCAGCAGTCCCGAGGGGACAGGGGTGAGGGGCAATCAGCCCCAGCATTTT.

This clonotype has ten or more counts. The chain recombines TRBV12-3 or TRBV12-4 with TRBJ1-4; D perhaps matches TRBD1 (5 bases). This CDR3 is built from 12 residues. Trimming took off 8 bases at V and 5 bases at J, with 9 bases between the two ends. The CDR3 nucleotides are TGTGCCAGCGGGGCCGGGAATGAAAAACTGTTTTTT. Protein: CASGAGNEKLFF.

J is TRBJ2-5 and V is TRBV24-1, with a weak D call TRBD2 (5 bases). Germline V gene lookup returns CDR1 KGHDR and CDR2 SFDVKD. Trimming stripped 4 bases from V and 4 bases from J, with 9 bases between. This CDR3 has 13 residues. The CDR3 sequence is CATSDPRGETQYF. In nucleotides, the CDR3 is TGTGCCACCAGTGACCCCCGGGGAGAGACCCAGTACTTC.

This clonotype was seen repeatedly, ten times or more. This rearrangement joins TRBV12-3 or TRBV12-4 to TRBJ2-1, with TRBD2 identical over 12 bases. The CDR3 sequence is 15 residues long. The V and J ends lost 3 bases and 4 bases, in that order; junction bases with no gene match: 1. CDR3 sequence reads: CASSFLAGGYNEQFF. The DNA of the CDR3 is TGTGCCAGCAGTTTTCTAGCGGGGGGGTACAATGAGCAGTTCTTC.

The genes are TRBV19 and TRBJ2-1; D may be TRBD1 (6 bases). The germline gives CDR1 LNHDA, CDR2 SQIVND (reference sequence). The CDR3 has 14 amino acids. V shed 3 bases and J shed 1 base, with 7 bases lying between them. The CDR3 DNA reads TGTGCCAGTAGTATGAGGGGGTCCTACAATGAGCAGTTCTTC. The encoded protein is CASSMRGSYNEQFF.

This clonotype has just a few counts. This chain links TRBV4-1 with TRBJ2-7; 11 bases map to TRBD1. V dropped 3 bases and J dropped 3; count of bases not matched to a gene: 4. Germline CDR1 and CDR2: MGHRA and YSYEKL. The CDR3 covers 15 residues. CDR3: CASSHLDRGLYEQYF. The CDR3 region has the DNA TGCGCCAGCAGCCATCTGGACAGGGGGCTCTACGAGCAGTACTTC.

CDR3 amino acids: CASSYSIRREQFF. DNA for the CDR3: TGTGCCAGCAGTTACTCTATCAGGCGGGAGCAGTTCTTC. This chain connects TRBV6-8 to TRBJ2-1, with no clear D. Trimming took off 0 bases at V and 10 bases at J, with 10 bases between the two ends. This CDR3 is built from 13 residues. CDR1 is MNHGY, CDR2 SAAAGT, per germline.

This clonotype showed up just a few times. The chain carries TRBV27 and TRBJ2-7; 8 positions match TRBD1. The J segment lost 3 bases and the V segment lost 6 bases, leaving 4 bases of the junction unmatched. In germline, CDR1 is MNHEY, CDR2 SMNVEV (reference sequence). CDR3 length equals 13 residues. The CDR3 bases are TGTGCCAGCAGAATGACAGGGGTCTACGAGCAGTACTTC. It encodes CASRMTGVYEQYF.

The J gene is TRBJ1-2, the V gene TRBV9, with a weak D call TRBD1 (6 bases). Between the trimmed V and J ends, which lost 5 bases and 3 bases, there was a span of 17 bases. CDR1 and CDR2 (germline): SGDLS, YYNGEE. The CDR3 contains 15 residues. The CDR3 region is CASRVGGLGDYGYTF. The DNA of the CDR3 is TGTGCCAGCAGGGTGGGGGGGCTCGGTGACTATGGCTACACCTTC.

CDR3 nucleotide sequence: TGTGCCAGCTCACCAGAAGTCCCAATGAGCTCCTACAATGAGCAGTTCTTC. It specifies CASSPEVPMSSYNEQFF. J is TRBJ2-1 and V is TRBV18, with D uncertain. The CDR3 is 17 residues long. The germline V gene encodes CDR1 KGHSH and CDR2 LQKENI. With 2 bases removed from V and 0 bases from J, the gap between germline ends came to 14 bases. Full variable domain (missing parts from reference TRBV18 and TRBJ2-1): NAGVMQNPRHLVRRRGQEARLRCSPMKGHSHVYWYRQLPEEGLKFMVYLQKENIIDESGMPKERFSAEFPKEGPSILRIQQVVRGDSAAYFCASSPEVPMSSYNEQFFGPGTRLTVL.

The V gene is TRBV12-3 or TRBV12-4, the J gene TRBJ2-3; 9 bases map to TRBD2. J lost 1 base, V lost 5 bases, and 4 bases had no gene match. The length of the CDR3 is 15 residues. The CDR3 region is CASSPRGGGTDTQYF. The DNA of the CDR3 is TGTGCCAGCAGTCCCCGCGGGGGGGGCACAGATACGCAGTATTTT.

The rearrangement links TRBV12-3 or TRBV12-4 to TRBJ2-7, with 9 positions matching TRBD1. The CDR3 consists of 14 residues. V lost 6 bases and J lost 5; bases outside the gene matches: 8. Here the CDR3 reads CASRLTGGLNEQYF. As DNA, the CDR3 is TGTGCCAGCAGACTAACAGGGGGCTTAAACGAGCAGTACTTC.

The chain carries TRBV29-1 and TRBJ2-1; perhaps TRBD2 as D (7 bases). Germline CDR1 SQVTM, CDR2 ANQGSEA. Between the trimmed V and J ends, which lost 1 base and 2 bases, there was a span of 15 bases. The CDR3 consists of 16 residues. Written as DNA, the CDR3 is TGCAGCGTTGAAGCACGGGGGGCACGTGCCTACAATGAGCAGTTCTTC. Translating gives CSVEARGARAYNEQFF.

The CDR3 DNA is TGTGCCAGCAGTCACAATCCCGGGGGATGGAATGGCTACACCTTC. Its translation is CASSHNPGGWNGYTF. The rearrangement uses TRBV6-1 and TRBJ1-2, with a possible D match to TRBD1 (5 bases). The germline V and J ends were trimmed by 5 bases and 6 bases, with 19 bases remaining between them. CDR3 size: 15 residues. The germline CDR1 and CDR2 sequences are MNHNS and SASEGT.

This clonotype was counted between two and nine times. The genes are TRBV12-3 or TRBV12-4 and TRBJ1-5, with TRBD1 as a possible D gene (5 bases). V lost 1 base to trimming and J lost 2 bases, with 9 bases between them. This CDR3 is built from 15 residues. The CDR3 nucleotides are TGTGCCAGCAGTTTAGGAGGGGCAGGCAATCAGCCCCAGCATTTT. Residues: CASSLGGAGNQPQHF.

In this sample, this clonotype turned up a few times. J is TRBJ2-5 and V is TRBV19; D is ambiguous. CDR1 is LNHDA and CDR2 is SQIVND in the germline V gene (reference sequence). The CDR3 spans 15 residues. V lost 5 bases and J lost 0, with 13 bases in between. The CDR3: CASSGMDRYQETQYF. DNA for the CDR3: TGTGCCAGTAGTGGCATGGACCGCTACCAAGAGACCCAGTACTTC.